A single sample is the source of the 24 T cell receptor beta chains below, sequenced in a study of neurological immune-mediated disorders. TCRdb ran MiXCR on the 5' RACE reads and lists one entry per CDR3 protein. The profile shows some 46,000 distinct CDR3 sequences, 4% to 5.5% of them singletons. Sample: PBMCs. These receptors all come from a woman in her sixties or seventies with multiple sclerosis.

The chain joins TRBV5-5 to TRBJ1-1; no definite D call. The CDR3 is 13 amino acids. Germline CDR1 SGHKS, CDR2 YYEKEE (reference sequence). Between the trimmed V and J ends, which lost 0 bases and 2 bases, there was a span of 5 bases. Here the CDR3 DNA reads TGTGCCAGCAGCTTGGGGAGTAACACTGAAGCTTTCTTT. This sequence encodes CASSLGSNTEAFF.

In its sample, this clonotype was seen a few times. The chain couples TRBV5-1 to TRBJ2-2; unclear D gene. The germline V gene has CDR1 SGHRS and CDR2 YFSETQ. V was cut by 4 bases and J by 7 bases, with 11 bases left in between. The CDR3 is made up of 13 amino acids. The CDR3 spells CASSIEYRGELFF. DNA for the CDR3: TGCGCCAGCAGCATCGAATATCGCGGGGAGCTGTTTTTT.

The table lists this clonotype with many counts. The rearrangement links TRBV4-3 to TRBJ2-4; D gene uncertain. V was clipped by 0 bases and J by 1 base, with 10 bases between them. The CDR3 loop spans 16 amino acids. CDR1 is LGHNA and CDR2 is YSLEER in the germline V gene. CDR3 in amino acids: CASSQELGLAKNIQYF. CDR3 DNA sequence: TGCGCCAGCAGCCAAGAGTTAGGGCTGGCCAAAAACATTCAGTACTTC.

This clonotype was counted many times. V and J are TRBV12-3 or TRBV12-4 and TRBJ2-1, with 10 bases fitting TRBD2. The CDR3 contains 15 residues. V lost 5 bases and J lost 3; bases outside the gene matches: 4. The CDR3, as DNA: TGTGCCAGCAGTCTCGGACTAGCGGTCTACAATGAGCAGTTCTTC. It encodes CASSLGLAVYNEQFF.

Many counts were recorded for this clonotype. This chain connects TRBV5-1 to TRBJ2-7; a possible D gene is TRBD1 (5 bases). Trimming pared 0 bases from V and 5 bases from J, leaving 15 bases between. CDR1 and CDR2 (germline): SGHRS, YFSETQ. The length of the CDR3 is 15 residues. The CDR3 DNA reads TGCGCCAGCAGCTTGGTCGCAGGGCCGGGCAACGAGCAGTACTTC. This gives the protein CASSLVAGPGNEQYF.

The J gene is TRBJ2-2, the V gene TRBV11-2; possibly TRBD2 for D (6 bases). Germline loops: CDR1 SGHAT, CDR2 FQNNGV. Trimming pared 9 bases from V and 6 bases from J, leaving 17 bases between. CDR3 length equals 14 residues. CDR3 in DNA: TGTGCCAGTAGACCACAACTAGCTCCCGGGGAGCTGTTTTTT. As protein: CASRPQLAPGELFF.

This clonotype was seen ten or more times. This chain joins TRBV20-1 and TRBJ2-3; D is possibly TRBD2 (5 bases). The V gene lost 0 bases and the J gene lost 2 bases, with 12 bases spanning the gap. The CDR3 totals 15 residues. Germline CDR1 and CDR2: DFQATT and SNEGSKA (reference sequence). The CDR3 is CSARDRRGSTDTQYF. The CDR3 DNA is TGCAGTGCTAGAGATCGGCGCGGGTCCACAGATACGCAGTATTTT.

This clonotype was seen many times. The chain uses TRBV20-1 and TRBJ1-5; 9 positions agree with TRBD1. The V gene's germline CDR1 is DFQATT and CDR2 SNEGSKA (reference sequence). V was clipped by 3 bases and J by 7 bases; unmatched bases: 4. The CDR3 runs to 13 residues. As DNA, the CDR3 is TGCAGTGCTAGTAGGACAGGGGTCCAGCCCCAGCATTTT. Its protein is CSASRTGVQPQHF.

This chain uses TRBV15 with TRBJ2-5; 8 nucleotides agree with TRBD2. CDR3 size: 16 residues. The V gene's germline CDR1 is LNHNV and CDR2 YYDKDF (reference sequence). The ends lost 0 bases at V and 4 bases at J; junction bases unmatched: 7. CDR3 DNA sequence: TGTGCCACCAGCAGAGATCATGTCACTAGCGGAGAGACCCAGTACTTC. Its protein is CATSRDHVTSGETQYF.

At least ten counts were recorded for this clonotype. The chain couples TRBV5-1 to TRBJ2-1, with D perhaps matching TRBD1 or TRBD2 (6 bases each). The germline V and J ends were trimmed by 2 bases and 7 bases, with 13 bases remaining between them. Per the germline V gene, CDR1 is SGHRS and CDR2 is YFSETQ. The CDR3 runs 14 residues. Here the CDR3 reads CASSLLSGANEQFF. The CDR3 DNA reads TGCGCCAGCAGCTTATTATCGGGGGCGAATGAGCAGTTCTTC.

At least ten counts were recorded for this clonotype. This rearrangement joins TRBV21-1 to TRBJ2-5. TRBV21-1 is deemed a pseudogene. CDR3 size: 15 residues. The CDR3 spells CASSPRLDCQETQYF. The DNA for the CDR3 is TGTGCCAGCAGCCCCCGTTTAGACTGTCAAGAGACCCAGTACTTC.

This clonotype was counted at least ten times. V usage is TRBV20-1 and J usage is TRBJ1-1; possible D gene TRBD1, 6 bases. The CDR3 contains 15 residues. Trimming stripped 3 bases from V and 3 bases from J, with 17 bases between. Germline values: CDR1 DFQATT, CDR2 SNEGSKA (reference sequence). The CDR3, as DNA: TGCAGTGCTAGCGATGTGTCCAGGGGAGACACTGAAGCTTTCTTT. This codes for CSASDVSRGDTEAFF.

This clonotype has at least ten counts. This chain uses TRBV7-2 with TRBJ1-1; TRBD1 might be the D (5 bases). The CDR3 sequence is 14 residues long. V lost 2 bases, J lost 7 bases, and 14 bases lay in between. CDR1 is SGHTA, CDR2 FQGNSA, per germline. DNA for the CDR3: TGTGCCAGCAGCTTACGTGCAGGGTACAATGAAGCTTTCTTT. Translating gives CASSLRAGYNEAFF.

Remarks on this clonotype: The CDR3 ends on some other residue instead of the conserved phenylalanine or tryptophan, so this is likely a read error. The chain links TRBV20-1 to TRBJ2-3, with 10 bases matching TRBD2. The CDR3 extends over 14 amino acids. V lost 3 bases to trimming and J lost 5 bases; unmatched junction nucleotides: 5. CDR1 and CDR2 (germline): DFQATT, SNEGSKA (reference sequence). The CDR3 DNA reads TGCAGTGCTAGTCTAGCGGGAGTAAAAGATACGCAGTATTGT. Its translation is CSASLAGVKDTQYC.

This clonotype turned up a few times. This sequence joins TRBV10-3 and TRBJ1-5, with D tentatively TRBD1 (6 bases). Trimming stripped 9 bases from V and 3 bases from J, with 9 bases between. This CDR3 is built from 12 residues. Germline V CDR1 and CDR2: ENHRY, SYGVKD. The CDR3 sequence is CAIGQTNQPQHF. The CDR3 coding sequence is TGTGCCATAGGACAGACCAATCAGCCCCAGCATTTT.

This clonotype came up many times. The chain recombines TRBV20-1 with TRBJ1-1; D is undetermined. The ends were cut back, 0 bases at V and 6 bases at J, with 2 bases in the middle. Germline CDR1 is DFQATT and CDR2 is SNEGSKA (reference sequence). The CDR3 spans 10 residues. CDR3 nucleotide sequence: TGCAGTGCTAGAGATGCTGAAGCTTTCTTT. Translated, it gives CSARDAEAFF.

Worth noting for this clonotype: Since the CDR3 does not end with the conserved phenylalanine or tryptophan, this likely comes from a read error. This chain links TRBV25-1 with TRBJ2-1; the D is unclear. This CDR3 spans 15 amino acids. CDR1 and CDR2 from the germline V gene are MGHDK and SYGVNS. V was clipped by 7 bases and J by 0 bases, with 13 bases between them. The DNA for the CDR3 is TGTGCCAGCACGAGCCCCGGAGTCTCCTACAATGAGCAGTTCATC. Encoded protein: CASTSPGVSYNEQFI.

This clonotype was counted at least ten times. The chain has TRBV7-2 and TRBJ1-1; D is ambiguous. The CDR3 covers 12 residues. Trimming took 2 bases from V and 0 from J, leaving 1 base between them. From germline, CDR1 is SGHTA and CDR2 FQGNSA. CDR3 sequence reads: CASSLMNTEAFF. In DNA, the CDR3 is TGTGCCAGCAGCTTAATGAACACTGAAGCTTTCTTT. The whole variable domain, remainder taken from reference TRBV7-2 and TRBJ1-1, is GAGVSQSPSNKVTEKGKDVELRCDPISGHTALYWYRQSLGQGLEFLIYFQGNSAPDKSGLPSDRFSAERTGGSVSTLTIQRTQQEDSAVYLCASSLMNTEAFFGQGTRLTVV.

Here the CDR3 reads CASRKGGKDIQYF. As DNA, the CDR3 is TGTGCCAGCAGAAAAGGGGGCAAGGACATTCAGTACTTC. This sequence joins TRBV28 and TRBJ2-4; 7 positions agree with TRBD1. CDR1 and CDR2 (germline): MDHEN, SYDVKM. V shed 6 bases, J shed 8 bases, and the junction held 7 bases outside the gene matches. The CDR3 contains 13 residues.

This sequence joins TRBV7-2 and TRBJ2-4; 7 positions agree with TRBD2. This CDR3 comprises 15 residues. The trim removed 5 bases at V and 5 bases at J, leaving 9 bases unmatched. From germline, CDR1 is SGHTA and CDR2 FQGNSA. The CDR3 bases are TGTGCCAGCAGCCGTACAGGAGGGAGGGAAAACATTCAGTACTTC. Protein sequence: CASSRTGGRENIQYF.

This clonotype was observed at least ten times. V is TRBV6-2 or TRBV6-3 and J is TRBJ1-1; D is undetermined. This CDR3 region has 12 residues. Per germline, CDR1 MNHEY and CDR2 SVGEGT. Trimming removed 2 bases from V and 3 bases from J, with 4 bases in between. DNA of the CDR3: TGTGCCAGCAGTTACGGGTACACTGAAGCTTTCTTT. Its protein is CASSYGYTEAFF.

This clonotype is medium-sized by share. The chain uses TRBV5-1 and TRBJ2-3; D ambiguous. Germline CDR1 SGHRS, CDR2 YFSETQ. This CDR3 is built from 15 residues. Trimming left V 0 bases short and J 0 bases short, with 8 bases between. Written as DNA, the CDR3 is TGCGCCAGCAGCTTGGAGAGGCCCAGCACAGATACGCAGTATTTT. Translation gives CASSLERPSTDTQYF.

This clonotype is deemed medium-sized (0.01 to 0.1%). This rearrangement joins TRBV5-1 to TRBJ2-5; 12 bases fit TRBD2. CDR1 is SGHRS and CDR2 is YFSETQ in the germline V gene. With V trimmed by 4 bases and J by 3 bases, 4 bases remained unmatched. The CDR3 sequence is 15 residues long. The CDR3 DNA reads as TGCGCCAGCAGCCAATGGACTAGCGGGAAAGAGACCCAGTACTTC. The encoded protein is CASSQWTSGKETQYF.

This clonotype appeared many times. The chain has TRBV9 and TRBJ2-3; D is unclear. The V end was cut by 0 bases, the J end by 2 bases, with 13 bases between. CDR1 and CDR2 (germline): SGDLS, YYNGEE. The CDR3 totals 16 residues. In DNA form, the CDR3 reads TGTGCCAGCAGCGTAGAGCCCCGAGGCCCCACAGATACGCAGTATTTT. Its translation is CASSVEPRGPTDTQYF.